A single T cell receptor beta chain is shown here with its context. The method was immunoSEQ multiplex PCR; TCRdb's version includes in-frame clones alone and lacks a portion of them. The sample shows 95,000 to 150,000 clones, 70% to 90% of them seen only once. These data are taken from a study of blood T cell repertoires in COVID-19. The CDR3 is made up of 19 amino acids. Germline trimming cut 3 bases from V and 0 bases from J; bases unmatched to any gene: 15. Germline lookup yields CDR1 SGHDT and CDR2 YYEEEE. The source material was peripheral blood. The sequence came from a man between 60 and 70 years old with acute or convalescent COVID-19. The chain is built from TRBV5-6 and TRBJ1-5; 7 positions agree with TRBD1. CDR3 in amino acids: CASSSLQGTDDYSNQPQHF. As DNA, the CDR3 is TGTGCCAGCAGCTCTCTGCAGGGGACAGACGATTATAGCAATCAGCCCCAGCATTTT.